This T cell receptor beta chain stems from a study of blood T cell repertoires in COVID-19. Under the authors' procedure: Amplified reference gene primers provided the basis for estimating nucleated cell counts. Clones were read by immunoSEQ multiplex PCR, and TCRdb kept only the in-frame ones, dropping some. The DNA gave D and trimming, while V, J and clone size come from that table. Among 540,000 or so clones listed, around nine tenths were seen once. In this sample, this clone turned up once. Trimming took off 4 bases at V and 3 bases at J, with 7 bases between the two ends. The CDR3 is 12 residues long. Germline values: CDR1 SNHLY, CDR2 FYNNEI.

The J gene is TRBJ2-7, the V gene TRBV2; D is ambiguous. Sample: peripheral blood. This clonotype was obtained from a woman in her forties or fifties with COVID-19, enrolled during active disease. The CDR3 sequence is CASSADNYEQYF. As DNA, the CDR3 is TGTGCCAGCAGTGCTGACAACTACGAGCAGTACTTC.